The 24 T cell receptor beta chains presented below share a single source sample, sequenced in a study of metastatic and nonmetastatic thyroid tumors. Among the patients, none had received any treatment before thyroid surgery. TCRdb re-called clones from the PCR reads using MiXCR. The repertoire holds 9,100 or so clones, with approximately 44% as singletons. The sequenced sample was tumor tissue. These receptors originate from a male donor with papillary thyroid cancer or a benign thyroid nodule (not recorded which). Some clones in this sample may be carry-over from other donors' samples.

The chain carries TRBV7-2 and TRBJ2-7; D gene uncertain. V shed 5 bases and J shed 9 bases, with 17 bases lying between them. This CDR3 comprises 13 residues. CDR1 SGHTA and CDR2 FQGNSA come from the germline V gene. CDR3: CASSARTTETQYF. The DNA for the CDR3 is TGTGCCAGCAGCGCGCGTACCACAGAAACGCAGTACTTC.

This clone was counted only a few times. The V and J genes are TRBV7-8 and TRBJ2-7, with TRBD2 matching over 8 bases. The CDR3 has 15 residues. CDR1 and CDR2 from the germline V gene are SGHVS and FQNEAQ. V was clipped by 2 bases and J by 6 bases; unmatched bases: 9. CDR3 sequence: CASSLLAGTAREQYF. The CDR3 DNA follows: TGTGCCAGCAGCTTATTAGCGGGAACAGCACGCGAGCAGTACTTC.

This rearrangement joins TRBV6-2 or TRBV6-3 to TRBJ1-1; D might be TRBD1 (5 bases). The CDR3 spans 18 residues. CDR1 and CDR2 (germline): MNHEY, SVGEGT. V gave up 2 bases and J gave up 6 bases, with 25 bases separating them. The CDR3 coding sequence is TGTGCCAGCAGTTACCCGGACATGGGTCTTTATATGGGCCCTGAAGCTTTCTTT. It is translated as CASSYPDMGLYMGPEAFF.

This clone was seen more than once but under ten times. This chain connects TRBV28 to TRBJ1-1; 7 nucleotides match TRBD1. Germline CDR1 reads MDHEN; CDR2 reads SYDVKM. V was pared by 6 bases and J by 0 bases, with 10 bases of the junction left unmatched. This CDR3 is built from 16 residues. The chain's CDR3 is CASSSGTAGVNTEAFF. The CDR3 DNA sequence: TGTGCCAGCAGCTCCGGGACAGCGGGGGTGAACACTGAAGCTTTCTTT. The entire variable domain, with the rest obtained from reference TRBV28 and TRBJ1-1, is as follows: DVKVTQSSRYLVKRTGEKVFLECVQDMDHENMFWYRQDPGLGLRLIYFSYDVKMKEKGDIPEGYSVSREKKERFSLILESASTNQTSMYLCASSSGTAGVNTEAFFGQGTRLTVV.

CDR3 coding DNA: TGCAGTGCCGACGCCGACAGAGAGTGGGGTATGCCCCAGCATTTT. This sequence encodes CSADADREWGMPQHF. The chain has TRBV20-1 and TRBJ1-5, with D possibly matching TRBD1 (5 bases). Between the trimmed V and J ends, which lost 6 bases and 9 bases, there was a span of 24 bases. CDR3 length equals 15 residues. From germline, CDR1 is DFQATT and CDR2 SNEGSKA (reference sequence).

J is TRBJ2-7 and V is TRBV20-1; D is tentatively TRBD1 or TRBD2 (7 bases each). Germline V gives CDR1 DFQATT, CDR2 SNEGSKA (reference sequence). The CDR3 totals 11 residues. The CDR3 sequence is CTVGGGGEQYV. The CDR3 region has the DNA TGCACCGTAGGGGGCGGGGGCGAGCAGTACGTC.

Relative to its sample, this clone is medium-sized. The chain carries TRBV7-3 and TRBJ2-5, with D perhaps matching TRBD2 (6 bases). V shed 5 bases and J shed 4 bases, with 11 bases lying between them. The CDR3 runs to 13 residues. Looked up from germline, CDR1 is SGHTA and CDR2 is FQGTGA. The CDR3 here is CASSRGVGETQYF. The CDR3 DNA reads as TGTGCCAGCAGCCGCGGGGTGGGAGAGACCCAGTACTTC.

The V and J genes are TRBV6-1 and TRBJ2-2; D is possibly TRBD1 or TRBD2 (5 bases each). Germline CDR1 and CDR2: MNHNS and SASEGT. This CDR3 spans 15 amino acids. Trimming removed 6 bases at V and 4 bases at J, with 15 bases between. The CDR3 loop reads CASSPRDGFTGELFF. As DNA, the CDR3 is TGTGCCAGCAGCCCCCGGGACGGATTCACCGGGGAGCTGTTTTTT.

This chain connects TRBV6-5 to TRBJ2-1; D unclear. This CDR3 is 15 amino acids long. V lost 5 bases and J lost 4, with 15 bases in between. Germline CDR1 reads MNHEY; CDR2 reads SVGAGI. CDR3 DNA sequence: TGTGCCAGCAGTAGCACCCTCCAAGGGTACAATGAGCAGTTCTTC. This sequence encodes CASSSTLQGYNEQFF.

The rearrangement uses TRBV5-1 and TRBJ1-1, with a tentative D call TRBD1 (5 bases). V gave up 5 bases and J gave up 2 bases, with 10 bases separating them. Germline values: CDR1 SGHRS, CDR2 YFSETQ. The CDR3 runs to 13 residues. The DNA of the CDR3 is TGCGCCAGCAGGGGGACTGATAACACTGAAGCTTTCTTT. This translates into CASRGTDNTEAFF.

This clone was counted between two and nine times. The rearrangement joins TRBV10-3 to TRBJ2-7; D is uncertain. V was pared by 2 bases and J by 7 bases, with 9 bases between. CDR3 length equals 12 residues. Germline CDR1 is ENHRY and CDR2 is SYGVKD. The CDR3 DNA reads TGTGCCATCAGTGAGGCTGGTAAAGAGCAGTACTTC. This encodes CAISEAGKEQYF.

This clone is labeled as medium-sized. This sequence joins TRBV9 and TRBJ2-3; D ambiguous. Germline assignment: CDR1 SGDLS and CDR2 YYNGEE. With 0 bases removed from V and 1 base from J, the gap between germline ends came to 3 bases. There are 13 residues in the CDR3. The CDR3 region has the DNA TGTGCCAGCAGCGTAGGGGGCACAGATACGCAGTATTTT. Its protein is CASSVGGTDTQYF.

The rearrangement links TRBV12-3 or TRBV12-4 to TRBJ2-3; D uncertain. This CDR3 contains 15 residues. Trimming pared 1 base from V and 1 base from J, leaving 9 bases between. The CDR3 spells CASSLDSRGTDTQYF. The CDR3 DNA is TGTGCCAGCAGTTTAGATTCGCGCGGCACAGATACGCAGTATTTT.

This clone was recorded at least ten times. One end of the junction varies from germline; a read error may be responsible. The chain is built from TRBV5-4 and TRBJ2-2; D is perhaps TRBD2 (5 bases). The CDR3 is 13 amino acids. From germline, CDR1 is SGHNT and CDR2 YYREEE (reference sequence). Here the CDR3 DNA reads TGTGCCAGCAGCTTGGCTTCCACCGGGGAGCTGTCTTTT. Encoded protein: CASSLASTGELSF.

The genes are TRBV19 and TRBJ2-7, with 7 bases aligning to TRBD1. CDR1 LNHDA and CDR2 SQIVND come from the germline V gene (reference sequence). The CDR3 extends over 14 amino acids. The junction had 8 bases not matched to a gene; V was cut back by 4 bases and J by 5 bases. CDR3 sequence reads: CASSNTRGFHEQYF. In DNA form, the CDR3 reads TGTGCCAGTAGTAATACCAGGGGGTTCCACGAGCAGTACTTC.

This clone was seen only a few times. The gene calls are TRBV6-5 and TRBJ2-7, with unresolved D. This CDR3 is 14 amino acids long. CDR1 MNHEY and CDR2 SVGAGI come from the germline V gene. V shed 0 bases and J shed 1 base, with 7 bases lying between them. The CDR3 sequence is CASSYSLGSYEQYF. In nucleotides, the CDR3 is TGTGCCAGCAGTTACTCCTTGGGTTCCTACGAGCAGTACTTC.

This clone occurred many times. The V and J genes are TRBV7-8 and TRBJ1-4; unclear D gene. The CDR3 contains 15 residues. V dropped 2 bases and J dropped 2 bases, with 9 bases sitting between them. Germline V gene data show CDR1 as SGHVS and CDR2 as FQNEAQ. The CDR3 DNA reads as TGTGCCAGCAGCTTAAATACTATGACTAATGAAAAACTGTTTTTT. Translated: CASSLNTMTNEKLFF.

This clone was picked up a small number of times. The rearrangement uses TRBV6-1 and TRBJ2-5; perhaps TRBD1 as D (6 bases). Germline values: CDR1 MNHNS, CDR2 SASEGT. CDR3 length: 13 residues. The V end lost 7 bases, the J end lost 3 bases, and 12 bases lay between the germline ends. This chain's CDR3 is CASNLDRKETQYF. CDR3 nucleotide sequence: TGTGCCAGCAACTTGGACAGAAAAGAGACCCAGTACTTC.

The chain is built from TRBV27 and TRBJ2-1; 7 bases fit TRBD2. After removal of 5 bases from V and 0 bases from J, the junction contained 10 bases not matched to a gene. The CDR3 is 17 amino acids. Germline loops: CDR1 MNHEY, CDR2 SMNVEV (reference sequence). DNA of the CDR3: TGTGCCAGCAGTGCGGGAGCCGGACCCAGCTCCTACAATGAGCAGTTCTTC. This translates into CASSAGAGPSSYNEQFF.

This clone was detected only a few times. V and J are TRBV27 and TRBJ2-7; either TRBD1 or TRBD2 may fit D (5 bases each). Germline CDR1 reads MNHEY; CDR2 reads SMNVEV (reference sequence). CDR3 length equals 14 residues. Trimming pared 4 bases from V and 3 bases from J, leaving 13 bases between. CDR3: CASSWGGQGYEQYF. CDR3 in DNA: TGTGCCAGCAGTTGGGGCGGGCAGGGCTACGAGCAGTACTTC.

The rearrangement links TRBV5-1 to TRBJ2-1; 14 bases are a match to TRBD2. The J segment lost 15 bases and the V segment lost 5 bases, leaving 16 bases of the junction unmatched. Germline V gene data show CDR1 as SGHRS and CDR2 as YFSETQ. This CDR3 contains 16 residues. The CDR3 reads CASRPGTSGGPEVGFF. CDR3 nucleotide sequence: TGCGCCAGCAGACCCGGGACTAGCGGGGGTCCAGAGGTCGGGTTCTTC.

Concerning this clone: A junction boundary mismatches the germline segment, possibly from a read error. The chain recombines TRBV7-3 with TRBJ2-7; 9 positions match TRBD1. CDR3 length: 15 residues. The germline CDR1 and CDR2 sequences are SGHTA and FQGTGA. The CDR3 bases are TGTGCCAGCAGCCCCTCCGGGACAGGGCATTACGAGCAATACTTC. Its translation: CASSPSGTGHYEQYF.

This clone appeared a single time. The gene calls are TRBV12-3 or TRBV12-4 and TRBJ2-1; the match to TRBD2 covers 11 bases. This CDR3 has 16 amino acids. Unmatched junction bases numbered 19, after V lost 11 bases and J lost 10 bases. CDR3 amino acids: CASTGIQYSGRDEQFF. The DNA of the CDR3 is TGTGCCTCTACCGGTATACAGTATAGCGGGAGGGACGAGCAGTTCTTC.

By proportion, this clone is medium-sized. V gene TRBV24-1 combines with J gene TRBJ1-5; D ambiguous. V was clipped by 2 bases and J by 0 bases, with 10 bases between them. Germline loops: CDR1 KGHDR, CDR2 SFDVKD. The length of the CDR3 is 16 residues. This CDR3 is CATSDSWLNSNQPQHF. Written as DNA, the CDR3 is TGTGCCACCAGTGATTCATGGCTGAATAGCAATCAGCCCCAGCATTTT.